The 27 T cell receptor beta chains below all came from one sample that was sequenced in a study of T cells in Graves' hyperthyroidism and ophthalmopathy. Amplification targeted TCR beta CDR3 regions from RNA transcripts. A set of HTBI primers served as the primers for a first-round RT-PCR of the TCR CDR3. Using its own MiXCR run on the multiplex PCR reads, TCRdb lists one record per CDR3 protein. Of under 350,000 distinct CDR3 sequences in the sample, 15% to 20% were seen once. Sequenced input: blood. Receptors were obtained from a woman between 50 and 59 years old with Graves' hyperthyroidism.

This clonotype came up once. This chain connects TRBV9 to TRBJ2-5; D may be TRBD1 (6 bases). The germline V gene has CDR1 SGDLS and CDR2 YYNGEE. The V end was cut by 3 bases, the J end by 2 bases, with 17 bases between. This CDR3 spans 16 amino acids. CDR3 bases: TGTGCCAGCAGCGGGGGGCAGGGCTTGGGACAAGAGACCCAGTACTTC. This codes for CASSGGQGLGQETQYF. Drawing the rest from reference TRBV9 and TRBJ2-5, the complete variable domain is DSGVTQTPKHLITATGQRVTLRCSPRSGDLSVYWYQQSLDQGLQFLIQYYNGEERAKGNILERFSAQQFPDLHSELNLSSLELGDSALYFCASSGGQGLGQETQYFGPGTRLLVL.

A word on this clonotype: A much larger clonotype is one base distant, so this may be a read error. The genes are TRBV5-1 and TRBJ2-1; 10 bases are a match to TRBD2. The CDR3 runs 16 residues. Unmatched junction bases numbered 10, after V lost 4 bases and J lost 6 bases. The germline V gene encodes CDR1 SGHRS and CDR2 YFSETQ. The CDR3 DNA is TGCGCCAGCAGCCCCCAAGCGGGGGGGGTCGGCAATGAGCAGTTCTTC. Its protein is CASSPQAGGVGNEQFF.

V is TRBV9 and J is TRBJ2-1; TRBD2 agrees at 16 bases. With V trimmed by 4 bases and J by 5 bases, 6 bases remained unmatched. Germline assignment: CDR1 SGDLS and CDR2 YYNGEE. This CDR3 spans 17 amino acids. The CDR3 coding sequence is TGTGCCAGCAGCCCGGGACTAGCGGGAGGGAGGCACAATGAGCAGTTCTTC. It specifies CASSPGLAGGRHNEQFF. The full variable domain, in which reference TRBV9 and TRBJ2-1 provide the parts outside the CDR3, is DSGVTQTPKHLITATGQRVTLRCSPRSGDLSVYWYQQSLDQGLQFLIQYYNGEERAKGNILERFSAQQFPDLHSELNLSSLELGDSALYFCASSPGLAGGRHNEQFFGPGTRLTVL.

This clonotype was picked up a small number of times. At one of its ends the junction is not consistent with the germline gene, which may arise from a read error. The chain is built from TRBV7-8 and TRBJ1-1; 7 positions agree with TRBD1. Germline-derived CDR1 and CDR2 are SGHVS and FQNEAQ. The CDR3 has 14 residues. The CDR3 sequence: CSSSEGAGNTEAFF. CDR3 nucleotides: TGTTCCAGCAGCGAGGGGGCTGGGAACACTGAAGCTTTCTTT. Looking up the rest from reference TRBV7-8 and TRBJ1-1 gives the full variable domain: GAGVSQSPRYKVAKRGQDVALRCDPISGHVSLFWYQQALGQGPEFLTYFQNEAQLDKSGLPSDRFFAERPEGSVSTLKIQRTQQEDSAVYLCSSSEGAGNTEAFFGQGTRLTVV.

V and J are TRBV10-3 and TRBJ1-1; the D is unclear. This CDR3 has 15 amino acids. The V end was cut by 1 base, the J end by 0 bases, with 9 bases between. Looked up from germline, CDR1 is ENHRY and CDR2 is SYGVKD. The CDR3 region has the DNA TGTGCCATCAGTGAGTTAGGGCACATGAACACTGAAGCTTTCTTT. Its protein is CAISELGHMNTEAFF.

The V call is TRBV14, the J call TRBJ1-2; D ambiguous. The germline V gene has CDR1 SGHDN and CDR2 FVKESK. The CDR3 loop spans 13 amino acids. The germline V and J ends were trimmed by 0 bases and 7 bases, with 9 bases remaining between them. CDR3 amino acids: CASSQERYGGYTF. DNA for the CDR3: TGTGCCAGCAGCCAAGAGAGGTATGGTGGCTACACCTTC.

This chain connects TRBV13 to TRBJ1-4; 10 bases are shared with TRBD1. Germline V gene lookup returns CDR1 PRHDT and CDR2 FYEKMQ (reference sequence). With V trimmed by 2 bases and J by 6 bases, 3 bases remained unmatched. This CDR3 has 15 residues. CDR3 in DNA: TGTGCCAGCAGCTTACGTGGGACAGGGGATGAAAAACTGTTTTTT. It encodes CASSLRGTGDEKLFF.

This clonotype was detected ten times or more. The chain links TRBV2 to TRBJ2-4, with D unresolved. This CDR3 has 15 residues. The germline V gene has CDR1 SNHLY and CDR2 FYNNEI. The ends were cut back, 4 bases at V and 9 bases at J, with 19 bases in the middle. This CDR3 is CASSGFPAGKGIQYF. The CDR3 DNA reads TGTGCCAGCAGTGGGTTCCCGGCCGGAAAAGGCATTCAGTACTTC.

This clonotype was recorded many times. The V call is TRBV3-1, the J call TRBJ2-3; TRBD1 might be the D (6 bases). CDR1 LGHDT and CDR2 YNNKEL come from the germline V gene (reference sequence). Trimming took off 0 bases at V and 2 bases at J, with 9 bases between the two ends. This CDR3 is built from 15 residues. CDR3 DNA: TGTGCCAGCAGCCAAGAAGCAGGGGCCACAGATACGCAGTATTTT. Translated: CASSQEAGATDTQYF.

This clonotype was observed many times. The chain's CDR3 is CASSQDAGGAKAFF. The CDR3 coding sequence is TGTGCCAGCAGCCAAGATGCAGGGGGCGCGAAAGCTTTCTTT. The rearrangement links TRBV3-1 to TRBJ1-1, with 8 bases identical to TRBD1. J lost 9 bases, V lost 0 bases, and 6 bases had no gene match. CDR1 is LGHDT and CDR2 is YNNKEL in the germline V gene (reference sequence). The length of the CDR3 is 14 residues.

This chain links TRBV2 with TRBJ2-7; 9 positions match TRBD1. Per germline, CDR1 SNHLY and CDR2 FYNNEI. V lost 5 bases, J lost 5 bases, and 1 base stayed unmatched. This CDR3 has 12 amino acids. CDR3 coding DNA: TGTGCCAGCAGTCGGACAGGGGACGAGCAGTACTTC. Protein: CASSRTGDEQYF.

This clonotype was observed at least ten times. This chain connects TRBV20-1 to TRBJ1-5, with TRBD1 as a possible D gene (6 bases). The CDR3 is 15 residues long. V was shortened by 1 base and J by 3 bases, with 13 bases between the two germline ends. Germline CDR1 is DFQATT and CDR2 is SNEGSKA (reference sequence). In nucleotides, the CDR3 is TGCAGTGCTAGAGCCGTGGGGGCCTTCAATCAGCCCCAGCATTTT. Residues: CSARAVGAFNQPQHF.

This clonotype was detected many times. V gene TRBV11-1 combines with J gene TRBJ2-1; D call uncertain. Trimming left V 1 base short and J 13 bases short, with 17 bases between. Germline lookup yields CDR1 SGHAT and CDR2 FQDESV (reference sequence). This CDR3 contains 14 residues. CDR3: CASSLGGLLDPQFF. The CDR3 DNA follows: TGTGCCAGCAGCTTAGGGGGTTTACTGGACCCCCAGTTCTTC.

Only a few counts were recorded for this clonotype. This sequence joins TRBV9 and TRBJ2-5, with D hard to call. CDR1 and CDR2 from the germline V gene are SGDLS and YYNGEE. This CDR3 region has 13 residues. The V gene lost 0 bases and the J gene lost 7 bases, with 10 bases spanning the gap. The DNA of the CDR3 is TGTGCCAGCAGCGTAGACCTCACCGGGACCCAGTACTTC. Its translation is CASSVDLTGTQYF. The whole variable domain, remainder taken from reference TRBV9 and TRBJ2-5, is DSGVTQTPKHLITATGQRVTLRCSPRSGDLSVYWYQQSLDQGLQFLIQYYNGEERAKGNILERFSAQQFPDLHSELNLSSLELGDSALYFCASSVDLTGTQYFGPGTRLLVL.

This clonotype was counted at least ten times. The rearrangement links TRBV3-1 to TRBJ1-2; D unclear. The V end lost 1 base, the J end lost 2 bases, and 8 bases lay between the germline ends. The CDR3 is made up of 14 amino acids. CDR1 and CDR2 from the germline V gene are LGHDT and YNNKEL (reference sequence). The CDR3 DNA reads as TGTGCCAGCAGCCAAGGGGCAGGCAACTATGGCTACACCTTC. Protein product: CASSQGAGNYGYTF.

This clonotype was seen many times. The chain carries TRBV28 and TRBJ2-7; D possibly uses TRBD1 or TRBD2 (5 bases each). The CDR3 length is 15 residues. Germline assignment: CDR1 MDHEN and CDR2 SYDVKM. Between the trimmed V and J ends, which lost 6 bases and 2 bases, there was a span of 17 bases. The CDR3 DNA is TGTGCCAGCAGCACTCCGGGACGGAAGACCTACGAGCAGTACTTC. This sequence encodes CASSTPGRKTYEQYF.

The table lists this clonotype with a few counts. V and J are TRBV5-5 and TRBJ2-1; 8 nucleotides line up with TRBD1. Germline assignment: CDR1 SGHKS and CDR2 YYEKEE (reference sequence). Unmatched junction bases numbered 8, after V lost 7 bases and J lost 8 bases. The CDR3 is 13 amino acids. The CDR3 is CASEQGVGDEQFF. CDR3 bases: TGTGCCAGCGAACAGGGGGTCGGGGATGAGCAGTTCTTC.

Note on this clonotype: A clone one base away is much larger, so this may be a read error. The genes are TRBV20-1 and TRBJ1-3, with TRBD1 as a possible D gene (5 bases). The CDR3 sequence is 15 residues long. Germline V CDR1 and CDR2: DFQATT, SNEGSKA (reference sequence). The CDR3 bases are TGCAGAGCTAGGCCACCGGGGGGTGCTGGAAACACCATATATTTT. This gives the protein CRARPPGGAGNTIYF.

In regard to this clonotype: This sequence may be a read error, since a much larger clone differs from it by one base. The chain carries TRBV5-1 and TRBJ2-5, with D tentatively TRBD1 (5 bases). Germline lookup yields CDR1 SGHRS and CDR2 YFSETQ. Trimming stripped 5 bases from V and 4 bases from J, with 12 bases between. This CDR3 is built from 13 residues. The CDR3 DNA reads as TGCGCCAGCAGAGCTTCGGACATAGAGACCCAGTACTTC. Translation gives CASRASDIETQYF.

This clonotype was counted ten times or more. The CDR3 is CAISESSSDEQYF. CDR3 bases: TGTGCCATCAGTGAGTCGTCTAGCGACGAGCAGTACTTC. The chain uses TRBV10-3 and TRBJ2-7; maybe TRBD2 (6 bases). Between the trimmed V and J ends, which lost 0 bases and 5 bases, there was a span of 8 bases. This CDR3 contains 13 residues. CDR1 is ENHRY and CDR2 is SYGVKD in the germline V gene.

This clonotype was detected only once. The chain links TRBV6-1 to TRBJ1-1; 7 bases map to TRBD1. The germline V gene has CDR1 MNHNS and CDR2 SASEGT. With V trimmed by 6 bases and J by 6 bases, 10 bases remained unmatched. The CDR3 has 14 amino acids. CDR3 in amino acids: CASSQTGVVPEAFF. The CDR3 bases are TGTGCCAGCAGCCAAACAGGGGTTGTACCTGAAGCTTTCTTT.

The genes are TRBV7-3 and TRBJ2-6, with TRBD1 matching 7 bases. CDR3 length: 18 amino acids. The V segment lost 7 bases and the J segment 9 bases; nucleotides outside the gene matches: 21. Germline V gene data show CDR1 as SGHTA and CDR2 as FQGTGA. CDR3 nucleotide sequence: TGTGCCAGCACCACCGGGACAGTTCGTCTCTGGGGCGTCAACGTCCTGACTTTC. Amino acid sequence: CASTTGTVRLWGVNVLTF.

The chain is built from TRBV6-6 and TRBJ1-2; no definite D call. Germline V CDR1 and CDR2: MNHNY, SVGAGI (reference sequence). This CDR3 contains 13 residues. Trimming removed 1 base from V and 6 bases from J, with 9 bases in between. The CDR3 protein is CASSYFLMDGYTF. As DNA, the CDR3 is TGTGCCAGCAGTTACTTCTTGATGGATGGCTACACCTTC.

Comments on this clonotype: This clone may be a read error of a much larger clone one base away. The V call is TRBV30, the J call TRBJ1-1; TRBD1 matches 7 bases. Germline CDR1 is GTSNPN and CDR2 is SVGIG (reference sequence). The CDR3 covers 13 residues. CDR3 sequence reads: CARDRSVNAEAFF. The CDR3, as DNA: TGTGCTCGGGACAGATCAGTGAACGCTGAAGCTTTCTTT.

The chain couples TRBV4-1 to TRBJ2-1, with D unclear. Trimming took off 0 bases at V and 3 bases at J, with 12 bases between the two ends. CDR1 and CDR2 (germline): MGHRA, YSYEKL. CDR3 length: 16 amino acids. CDR3: CASSQDWADFYNEQFF. CDR3 DNA sequence: TGCGCCAGCAGCCAAGATTGGGCAGACTTCTACAATGAGCAGTTCTTC.

This rearrangement joins TRBV10-3 to TRBJ2-7; D may be TRBD1 (5 bases). The CDR3 spans 11 residues. The germline V gene encodes CDR1 ENHRY and CDR2 SYGVKD. V was shortened by 4 bases and J by 6 bases, with 7 bases between the two germline ends. CDR3 in DNA: TGTGCCATCAGTGCAGGGTTCGAGCAGTACTTC. Translated, it gives CAISAGFEQYF.

This sequence joins TRBV27 and TRBJ1-4, with TRBD1 as a possible D gene (5 bases). The CDR3 has 13 residues. Trimming left V 3 bases short and J 8 bases short, with 10 bases between. Germline CDR1 MNHEY, CDR2 SMNVEV (reference sequence). The CDR3 coding sequence is TGTGCCAGCAGTTTCAACAGGAAGGAAAAACTGTTTTTT. It codes for CASSFNRKEKLFF.